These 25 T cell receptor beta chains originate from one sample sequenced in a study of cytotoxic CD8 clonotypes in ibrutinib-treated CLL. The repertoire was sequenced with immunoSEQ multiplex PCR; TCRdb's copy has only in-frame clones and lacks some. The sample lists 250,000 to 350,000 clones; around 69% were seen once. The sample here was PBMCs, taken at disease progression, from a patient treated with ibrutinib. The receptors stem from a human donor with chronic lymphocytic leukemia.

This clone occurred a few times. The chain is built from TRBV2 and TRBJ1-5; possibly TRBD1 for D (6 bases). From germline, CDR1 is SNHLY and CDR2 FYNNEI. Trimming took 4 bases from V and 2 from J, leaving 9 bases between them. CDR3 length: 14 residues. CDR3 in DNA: TGTGCCAGCAGTGTGGACAGCCGCAATCAGCCCCAGCATTTT. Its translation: CASSVDSRNQPQHF.

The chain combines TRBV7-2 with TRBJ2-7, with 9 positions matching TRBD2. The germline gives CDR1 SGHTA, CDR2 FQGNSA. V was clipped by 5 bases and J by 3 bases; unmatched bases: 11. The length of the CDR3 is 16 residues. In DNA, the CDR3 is TGTGCCAGCAGCCCGTCCGGCGGGAGGGCCGACTACGAGCAGTACTTC. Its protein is CASSPSGGRADYEQYF.

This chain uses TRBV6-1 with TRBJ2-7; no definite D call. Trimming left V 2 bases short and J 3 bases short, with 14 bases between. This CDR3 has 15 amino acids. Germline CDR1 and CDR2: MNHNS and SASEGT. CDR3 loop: CASSEIVGLHYEQYF. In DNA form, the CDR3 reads TGTGCCAGCAGTGAAATAGTGGGGTTGCACTACGAGCAGTACTTC.

The CDR3 bases are TGTGCCATCAGTGAGACGGGGGACACGCAGTATTTT. It translates to CAISETGDTQYF. V usage is TRBV10-3 and J usage is TRBJ2-3, with D possibly matching TRBD2 (6 bases). The CDR3 sequence is 12 residues long. V lost 2 bases and J lost 9, with 9 bases in between. Germline assignment: CDR1 ENHRY and CDR2 SYGVKD.

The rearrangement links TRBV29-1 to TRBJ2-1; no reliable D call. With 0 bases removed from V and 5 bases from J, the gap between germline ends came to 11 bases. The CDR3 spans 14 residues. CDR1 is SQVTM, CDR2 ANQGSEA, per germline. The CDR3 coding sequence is TGCAGCGTTGAAGATCGAAGAGGAAACAATGAGCAGTTCTTC. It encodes CSVEDRRGNNEQFF.

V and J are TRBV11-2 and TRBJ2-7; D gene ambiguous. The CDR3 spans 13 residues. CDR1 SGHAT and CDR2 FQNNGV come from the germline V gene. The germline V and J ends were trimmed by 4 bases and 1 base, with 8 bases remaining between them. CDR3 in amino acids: CASSSGLSYEQYF. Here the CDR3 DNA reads TGTGCCAGCAGCTCGGGCCTGTCCTACGAGCAGTACTTC.

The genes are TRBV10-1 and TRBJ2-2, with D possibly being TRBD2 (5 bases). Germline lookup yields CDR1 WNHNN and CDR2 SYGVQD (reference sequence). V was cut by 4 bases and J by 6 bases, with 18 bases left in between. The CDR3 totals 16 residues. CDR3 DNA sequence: TGCGCCAGCAGTGTATGGGAGAGTGGATTCGCCGGGGAGCTGTTTTTT. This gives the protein CASSVWESGFAGELFF.

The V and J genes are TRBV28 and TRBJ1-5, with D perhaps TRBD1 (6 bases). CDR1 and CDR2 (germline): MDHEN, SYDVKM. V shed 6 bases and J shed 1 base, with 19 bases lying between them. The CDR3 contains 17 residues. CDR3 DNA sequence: TGTGCCAGCAGACGCCGGCCAGGGGCTAGGAGCAATCAGCCCCAGCATTTT. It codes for CASRRRPGARSNQPQHF.

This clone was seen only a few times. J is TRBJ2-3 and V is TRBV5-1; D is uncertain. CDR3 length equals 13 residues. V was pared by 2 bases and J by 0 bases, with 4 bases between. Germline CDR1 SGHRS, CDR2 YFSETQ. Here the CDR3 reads CASSFMSTDTQYF. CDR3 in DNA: TGCGCCAGCAGCTTTATGAGCACAGATACGCAGTATTTT.

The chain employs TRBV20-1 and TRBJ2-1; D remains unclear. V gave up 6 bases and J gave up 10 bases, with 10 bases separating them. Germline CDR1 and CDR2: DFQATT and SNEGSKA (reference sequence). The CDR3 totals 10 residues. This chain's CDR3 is CSAGWQEQFF. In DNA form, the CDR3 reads TGCAGTGCCGGATGGCAAGAGCAGTTCTTC.

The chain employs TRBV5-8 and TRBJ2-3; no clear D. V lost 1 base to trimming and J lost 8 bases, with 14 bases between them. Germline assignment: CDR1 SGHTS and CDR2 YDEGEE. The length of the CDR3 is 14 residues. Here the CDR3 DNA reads TGTGCCAGCAGCTTGACGGCAGTCCGTCGTACGCAGTATTTT. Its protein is CASSLTAVRRTQYF.

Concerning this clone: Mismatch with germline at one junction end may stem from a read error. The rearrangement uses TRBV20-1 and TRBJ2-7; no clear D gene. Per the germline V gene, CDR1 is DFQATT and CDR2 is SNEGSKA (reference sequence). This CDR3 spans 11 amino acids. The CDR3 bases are TGCAGTGCTCCCCGATATTTCGAGCAGTGCTTC. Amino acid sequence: CSAPRYFEQCF.

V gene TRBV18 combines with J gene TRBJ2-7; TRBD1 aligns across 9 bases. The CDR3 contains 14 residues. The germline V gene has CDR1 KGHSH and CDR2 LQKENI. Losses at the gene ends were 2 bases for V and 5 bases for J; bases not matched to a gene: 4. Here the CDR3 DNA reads TGTGCCAGCTCACCAAGGACAGGGGCCAACGAGCAGTACTTC. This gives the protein CASSPRTGANEQYF.

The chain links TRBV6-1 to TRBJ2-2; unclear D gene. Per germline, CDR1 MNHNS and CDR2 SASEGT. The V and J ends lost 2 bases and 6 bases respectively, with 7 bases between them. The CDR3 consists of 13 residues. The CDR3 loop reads CASSELVPGELFF. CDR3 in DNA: TGTGCCAGCAGTGAATTAGTCCCCGGGGAGCTGTTTTTT.

The CDR3 loop reads CASSIESGIIQYF. The DNA for the CDR3 is TGTGCCAGTAGTATAGAATCAGGTATCATTCAGTACTTC. The genes are TRBV19 and TRBJ2-4; no firm D call. The germline gives CDR1 LNHDA, CDR2 SQIVND (reference sequence). V was shortened by 0 bases and J by 9 bases, with 9 bases between the two germline ends. The CDR3 length is 13 residues.

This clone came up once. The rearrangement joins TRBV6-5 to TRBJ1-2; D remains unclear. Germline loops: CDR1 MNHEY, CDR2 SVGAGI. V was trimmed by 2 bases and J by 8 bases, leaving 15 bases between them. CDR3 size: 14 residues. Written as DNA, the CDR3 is TGTGCCAGCAGTTACGATCAGTGGCCCACGGGCTACACCTTC. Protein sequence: CASSYDQWPTGYTF.

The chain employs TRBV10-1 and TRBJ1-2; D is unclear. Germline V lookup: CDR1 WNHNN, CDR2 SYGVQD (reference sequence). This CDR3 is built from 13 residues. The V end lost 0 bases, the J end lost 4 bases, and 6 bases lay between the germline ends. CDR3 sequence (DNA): TGCGCCAGCAGTGAGTCTCGATTCTATGGCTACACCTTC. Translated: CASSESRFYGYTF.

The CDR3 reads CASSELDGAGGWPEQFF. The CDR3 DNA reads as TGTGCCAGCAGTGAGCTGGACGGGGCGGGAGGGTGGCCTGAGCAGTTCTTC. The chain recombines TRBV6-1 with TRBJ2-1; 9 nucleotides line up with TRBD2. Germline V gene sequence: CDR1 MNHNS, CDR2 SASEGT. The CDR3 has 17 amino acids. Losses at the gene ends were 3 bases for V and 9 bases for J; bases not matched to a gene: 15.

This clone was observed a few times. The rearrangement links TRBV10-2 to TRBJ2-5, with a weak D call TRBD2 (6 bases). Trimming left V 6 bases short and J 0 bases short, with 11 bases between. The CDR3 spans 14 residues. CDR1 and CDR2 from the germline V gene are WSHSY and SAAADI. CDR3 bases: TGCGCCAGCAGCGTTCTAGCGAACCAAGAGACCCAGTACTTC. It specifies CASSVLANQETQYF.

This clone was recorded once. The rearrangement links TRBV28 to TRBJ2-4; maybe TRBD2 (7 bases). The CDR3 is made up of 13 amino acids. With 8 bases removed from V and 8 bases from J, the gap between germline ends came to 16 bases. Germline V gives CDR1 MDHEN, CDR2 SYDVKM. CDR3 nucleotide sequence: TGTGCCAGCCGACGGGGGCGGGGGTACATTCAGTACTTC. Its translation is CASRRGRGYIQYF.

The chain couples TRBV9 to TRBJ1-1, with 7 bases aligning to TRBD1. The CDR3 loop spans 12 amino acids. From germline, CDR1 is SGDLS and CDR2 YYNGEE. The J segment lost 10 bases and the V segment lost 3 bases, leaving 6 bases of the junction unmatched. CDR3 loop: CASSGVAGGAFF. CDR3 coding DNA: TGTGCCAGCAGCGGGGTGGCAGGGGGAGCTTTCTTT.

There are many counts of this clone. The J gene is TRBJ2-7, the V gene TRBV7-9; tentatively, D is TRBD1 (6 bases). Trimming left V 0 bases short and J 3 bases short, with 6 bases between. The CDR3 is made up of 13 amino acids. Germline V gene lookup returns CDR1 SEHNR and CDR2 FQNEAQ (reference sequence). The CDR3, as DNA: TGTGCCAGCAGCTTAGCACAGGGCTACGAGCAGTACTTC. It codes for CASSLAQGYEQYF.

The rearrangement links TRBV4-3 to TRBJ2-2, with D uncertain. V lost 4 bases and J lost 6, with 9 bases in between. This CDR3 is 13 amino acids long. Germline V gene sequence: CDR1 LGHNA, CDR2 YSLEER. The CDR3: CASSRNPPGELFF. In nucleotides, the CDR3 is TGCGCCAGCAGCCGGAACCCCCCCGGGGAGCTGTTTTTT.

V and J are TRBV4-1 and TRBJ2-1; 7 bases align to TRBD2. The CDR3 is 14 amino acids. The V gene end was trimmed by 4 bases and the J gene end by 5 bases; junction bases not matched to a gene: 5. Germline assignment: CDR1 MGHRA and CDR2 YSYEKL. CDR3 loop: CASSPGTTHNEQFF. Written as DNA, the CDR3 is TGCGCCAGCAGCCCAGGGACTACTCACAATGAGCAGTTCTTC.

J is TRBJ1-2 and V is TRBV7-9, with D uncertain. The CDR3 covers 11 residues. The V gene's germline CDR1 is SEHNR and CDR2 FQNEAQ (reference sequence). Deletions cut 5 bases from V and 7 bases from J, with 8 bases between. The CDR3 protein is CASSPGVGYTF. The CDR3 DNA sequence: TGTGCCAGCAGCCCCGGGGTTGGCTACACCTTC. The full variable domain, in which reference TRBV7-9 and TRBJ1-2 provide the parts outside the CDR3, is DTGVSQNPRHKITKRGQNVTFRCDPISEHNRLYWYRQTLGQGPEFLTYFQNEAQLEKSRLLSDRFSAERPKGSFSTLEIQRTEQGDSAMYLCASSPGVGYTFGSGTRLTVV.